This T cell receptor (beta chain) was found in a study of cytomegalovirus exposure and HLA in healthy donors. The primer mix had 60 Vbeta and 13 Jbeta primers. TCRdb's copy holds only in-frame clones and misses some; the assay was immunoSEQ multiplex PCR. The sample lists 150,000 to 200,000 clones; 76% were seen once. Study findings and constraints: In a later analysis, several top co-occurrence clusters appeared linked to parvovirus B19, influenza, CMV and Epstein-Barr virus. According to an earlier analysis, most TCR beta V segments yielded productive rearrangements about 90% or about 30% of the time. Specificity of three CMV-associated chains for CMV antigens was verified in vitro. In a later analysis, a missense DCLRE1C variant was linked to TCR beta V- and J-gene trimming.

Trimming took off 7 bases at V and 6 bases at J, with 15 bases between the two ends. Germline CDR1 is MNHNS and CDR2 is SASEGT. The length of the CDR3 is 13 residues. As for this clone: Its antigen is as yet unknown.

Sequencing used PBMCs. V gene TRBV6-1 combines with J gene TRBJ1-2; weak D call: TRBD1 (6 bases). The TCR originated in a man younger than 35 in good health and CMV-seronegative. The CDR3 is CASMGQGYNGYTF. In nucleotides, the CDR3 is TGTGCCAGCATGGGCCAGGGGTATAATGGCTACACCTTC.